This TCR beta chain was sequenced for a study of identical twins. TCRdb ran MiXCR on the 5' RACE reads and lists one entry per CDR3 protein. This sample has about 810,000 distinct CDR3 sequences, with 10% to 15% found just once. The CDR3 covers 16 residues. Germline V lookup: CDR1 SEHNR, CDR2 FQNEAQ (reference sequence). With 3 bases removed from V and 0 bases from J, the gap between germline ends came to 13 bases. A further study also used this sample, focusing on yellow fever vaccine responses in identical twins.

The chain links TRBV7-9 to TRBJ2-3; perhaps TRBD1 as D (6 bases). The source is a woman under 30 in good health. The sequencing sample was made of PBMCs. The CDR3 DNA is TGTGCCAGCAGCTTGGGACATCTTACTAGCACAGATACGCAGTATTTT. Amino acids: CASSLGHLTSTDTQYF.